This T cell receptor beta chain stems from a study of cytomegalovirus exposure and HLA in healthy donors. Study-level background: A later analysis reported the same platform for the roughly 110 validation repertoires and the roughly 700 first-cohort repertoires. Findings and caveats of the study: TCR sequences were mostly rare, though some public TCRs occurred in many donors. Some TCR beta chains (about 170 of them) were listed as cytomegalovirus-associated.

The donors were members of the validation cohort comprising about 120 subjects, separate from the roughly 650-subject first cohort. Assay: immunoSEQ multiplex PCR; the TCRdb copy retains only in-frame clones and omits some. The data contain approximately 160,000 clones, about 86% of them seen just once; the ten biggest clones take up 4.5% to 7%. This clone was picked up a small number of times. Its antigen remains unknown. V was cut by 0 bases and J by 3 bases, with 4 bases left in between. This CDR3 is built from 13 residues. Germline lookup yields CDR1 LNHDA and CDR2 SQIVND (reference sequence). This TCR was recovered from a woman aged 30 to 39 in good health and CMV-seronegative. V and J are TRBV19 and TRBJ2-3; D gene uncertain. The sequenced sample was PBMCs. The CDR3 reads CASSIEWTDTQYF. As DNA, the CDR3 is TGTGCCAGTAGTATAGAATGGACAGATACGCAGTATTTT. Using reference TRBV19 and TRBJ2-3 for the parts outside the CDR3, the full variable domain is DGGITQSPKYLFRKEGQNVTLSCEQNLNHDAMYWYRQDPGQGLRLIYYSQIVNDFQKGDIAEGYSVSREKKESFPLTVTSAQKNPTAFYLCASSIEWTDTQYFGPGTRLTVL.